Described below is a single T cell receptor beta chain sequence and its context. This sample stems from a study of long-term antiretroviral therapy in people with HIV. An immunoSEQ assay, version v3.0, was performed at survey level. Here immunoSEQ multiplex PCR was the method, and the copy in TCRdb shows in-frame clones only, minus some. The sample contains around 16,000 clones, over 70% of which appear only once. The germline gives CDR1 MDHEN, CDR2 SYDVKM. This CDR3 comprises 11 residues. V lost 10 bases and J lost 0, with 6 bases in between. This chain joins TRBV28 and TRBJ1-2; no firm D call. The receptor comes from a young man with HIV. The material sequenced was unsorted PBMCs, taken less than 1.3 years before starting antiretroviral therapy. The CDR3 sequence: CATRPNYGYTF. The CDR3, as DNA: TGTGCCACCCGCCCTAACTATGGCTACACCTTC.